This entry features one T cell receptor beta chain sequence. Its antigen is undetermined. The CDR3 length is 16 residues. Germline assignment: CDR1 GTSNPN and CDR2 SVGIG (reference sequence). V was trimmed by 3 bases and J by 4 bases, leaving 18 bases between them. The sample originates from a study of T cell responses to AZD1222 COVID-19 vaccine. Study-wide results and caveats: Spike-specific TCRs gained breadth and depth after people received two AZD1222 doses. Baseline antibody screening turned up just a handful of seropositive AZD1222 recipients.

Measured with immunoSEQ multiplex PCR; TCRdb has only the in-frame clones, and not every one. The sample includes some 79,000 clones, 80% to 90% of them seen just once. Pooled samples include second doses given at about 4 or 12 weeks. This chain joins TRBV30 and TRBJ1-4; D is possibly TRBD1 (5 bases). The starting material was peripheral blood, obtained 28 days after the second AZD1222 dose. This receptor was obtained from an adult who received the AZD1222 COVID-19 vaccine. CDR3 nucleotide sequence: TGTGCCTGGAGATCCGGGACCGGATGGGGTAATGAAAAACTGTTTTTT. Its protein product is CAWRSGTGWGNEKLFF.